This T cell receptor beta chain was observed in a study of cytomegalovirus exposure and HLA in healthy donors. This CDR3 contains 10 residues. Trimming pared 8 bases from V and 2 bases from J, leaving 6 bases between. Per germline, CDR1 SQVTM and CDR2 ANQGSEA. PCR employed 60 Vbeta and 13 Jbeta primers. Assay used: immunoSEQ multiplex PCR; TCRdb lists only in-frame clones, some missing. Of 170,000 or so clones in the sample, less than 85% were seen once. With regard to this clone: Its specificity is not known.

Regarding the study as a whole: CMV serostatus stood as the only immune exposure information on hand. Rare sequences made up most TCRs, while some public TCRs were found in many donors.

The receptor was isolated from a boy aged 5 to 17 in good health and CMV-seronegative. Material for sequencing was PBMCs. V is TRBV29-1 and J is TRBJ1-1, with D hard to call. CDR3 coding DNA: TGCAGCACTTTAAACACTGAAGCTTTCTTT. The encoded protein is CSTLNTEAFF.